This T cell receptor beta chain originates from a study of CD8 T cells in ankylosing spondylitis. Remarks on this clonotype: Its antigen remains unidentified.

Findings of the study overall: For ankylosing spondylitis blood, a TCR beta motif of eight or nine highly homologous variants appeared characteristic. Matched ankylosing spondylitis synovial fluid reportedly showed significant enrichment of disease-linked clones. Disease-linked clones bore a CD8+ phenotype and were relatively rare in peripheral blood.

Preparation of TCR beta libraries was done by quantitative 5'-RACE with molecular barcodes. One entry per CDR3 protein, called by TCRdb with MiXCR from the 5' RACE reads. The data hold fewer than 500,000 distinct CDR3 sequences, with around 26% observed a single time. This CDR3 comprises 15 residues. V dropped 7 bases and J dropped 4; count of bases not matched to a gene: 10. Sequencing was carried out using blood, either unsorted or a sorted T cell fraction (not recorded which). The rearrangement links TRBV12-3 or TRBV12-4 to TRBJ1-1; the match to TRBD1 covers 9 bases. The clonotype comes from a male donor with ankylosing spondylitis. The CDR3 loop reads CASTANRGRGTEAFF. As DNA, the CDR3 is TGTGCCAGCACCGCAAACAGGGGGCGAGGCACTGAAGCTTTCTTT.